This TCR beta chain was documented in a study of T cells after yellow fever vaccination. Note on this clonotype: The antigen is unknown.

Study observations and caveats: Overlap between CD4 and CD8 compartments was detected for a small share of clonotypes.

V was cut by 2 bases and J by 5 bases, with 9 bases left in between. Germline-derived CDR1 and CDR2 are MNHNY and SVGAGI (reference sequence). The length of the CDR3 is 13 residues. From the 5' RACE reads, TCRdb called clonotypes with MiXCR, one entry per CDR3 protein. The table includes 250,000 to 350,000 distinct CDR3 sequences, around 4.3% detected once. The specimen was PBMCs, collected 15 days after the yellow fever booster vaccination. This TCR came from a man younger than 35 who received the YFV17D yellow fever vaccine. This chain connects TRBV6-6 to TRBJ2-5; D gene unclear. The DNA of the CDR3 is TGTGCCAGCAGTTACGGTGATCGGGAGACCCAGTACTTC. Residues: CASSYGDRETQYF.